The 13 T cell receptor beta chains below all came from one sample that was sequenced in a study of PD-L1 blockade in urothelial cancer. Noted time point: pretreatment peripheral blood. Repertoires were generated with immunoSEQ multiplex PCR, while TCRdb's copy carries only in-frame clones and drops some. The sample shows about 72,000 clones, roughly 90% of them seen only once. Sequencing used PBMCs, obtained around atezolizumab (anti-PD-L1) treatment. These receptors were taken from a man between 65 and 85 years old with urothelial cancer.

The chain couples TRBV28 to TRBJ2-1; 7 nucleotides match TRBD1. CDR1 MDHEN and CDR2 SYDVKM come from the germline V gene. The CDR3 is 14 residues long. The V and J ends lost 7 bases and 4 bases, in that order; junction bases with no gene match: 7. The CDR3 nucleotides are TGTGCCAGCACTCCGGGACAGCGGTACAATGAGCAGTTCTTC. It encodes CASTPGQRYNEQFF.

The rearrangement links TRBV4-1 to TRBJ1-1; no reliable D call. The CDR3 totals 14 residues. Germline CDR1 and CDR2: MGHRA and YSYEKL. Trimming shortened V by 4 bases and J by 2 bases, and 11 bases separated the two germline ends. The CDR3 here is CASSPATANTEAFF. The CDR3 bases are TGCGCCAGCAGCCCGGCTACAGCCAACACTGAAGCTTTCTTT.

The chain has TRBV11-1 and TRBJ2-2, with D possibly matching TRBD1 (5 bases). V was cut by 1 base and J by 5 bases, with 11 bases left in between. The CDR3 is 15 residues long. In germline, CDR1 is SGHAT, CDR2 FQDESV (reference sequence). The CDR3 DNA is TGTGCCAGCAGCTTAGACAGGAAATTAACCGGGGAGCTGTTTTTT. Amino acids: CASSLDRKLTGELFF.

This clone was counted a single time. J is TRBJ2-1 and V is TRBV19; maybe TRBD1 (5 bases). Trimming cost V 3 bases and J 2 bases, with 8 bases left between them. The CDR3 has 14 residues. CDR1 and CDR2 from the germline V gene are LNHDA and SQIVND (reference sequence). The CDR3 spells CASSMGPTYNEQFF. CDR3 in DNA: TGTGCCAGTAGTATGGGGCCTACCTACAATGAGCAGTTCTTC.

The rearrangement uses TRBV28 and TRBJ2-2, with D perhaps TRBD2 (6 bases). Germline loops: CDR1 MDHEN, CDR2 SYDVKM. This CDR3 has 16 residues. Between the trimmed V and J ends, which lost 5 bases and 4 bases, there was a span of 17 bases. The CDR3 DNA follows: TGTGCCAGCAGTCATCTCCGGGGTAGCGGCACCGGGGAGCTGTTTTTT. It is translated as CASSHLRGSGTGELFF.

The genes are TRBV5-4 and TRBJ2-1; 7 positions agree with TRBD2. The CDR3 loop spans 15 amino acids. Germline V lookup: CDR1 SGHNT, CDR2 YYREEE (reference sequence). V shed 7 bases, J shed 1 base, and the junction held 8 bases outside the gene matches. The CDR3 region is CASGRERGSYNEQFF. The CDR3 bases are TGTGCCAGCGGGCGAGAGCGGGGATCCTACAATGAGCAGTTCTTC.

CDR3 in amino acids: CASSLGTSGLLDTQYF. CDR3 bases: TGCGCCAGCAGCTTGGGGACTAGCGGGCTGTTAGATACGCAGTATTTT. The chain uses TRBV5-1 and TRBJ2-3; 11 nucleotides match TRBD2. Germline CDR1 SGHRS, CDR2 YFSETQ. V lost 0 bases to trimming and J lost 5 bases; unmatched junction nucleotides: 5. The CDR3 sequence is 16 residues long.

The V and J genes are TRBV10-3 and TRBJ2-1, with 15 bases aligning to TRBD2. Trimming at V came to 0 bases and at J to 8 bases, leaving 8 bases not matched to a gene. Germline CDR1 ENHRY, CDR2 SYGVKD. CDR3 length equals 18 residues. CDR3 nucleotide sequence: TGTGCCATCAGTGAGTCGGGGACTAGCGGGAGGAAAGGGGATGAGCAGTTCTTC. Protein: CAISESGTSGRKGDEQFF.

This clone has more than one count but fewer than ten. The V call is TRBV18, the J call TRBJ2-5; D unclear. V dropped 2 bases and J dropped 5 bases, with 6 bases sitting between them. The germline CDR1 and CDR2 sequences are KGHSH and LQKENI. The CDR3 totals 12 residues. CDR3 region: CASSPSAETQYF. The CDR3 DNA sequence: TGTGCCAGCTCACCATCTGCGGAGACCCAGTACTTC.

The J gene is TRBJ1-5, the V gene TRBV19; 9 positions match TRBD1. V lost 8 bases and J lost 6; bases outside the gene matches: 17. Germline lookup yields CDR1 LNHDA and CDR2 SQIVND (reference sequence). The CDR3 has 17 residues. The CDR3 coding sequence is TGTGCCAGTGGATCCGGGACAGGGTTTAGGTTGGTTCAGCCCCAGCATTTT. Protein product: CASGSGTGFRLVQPQHF.

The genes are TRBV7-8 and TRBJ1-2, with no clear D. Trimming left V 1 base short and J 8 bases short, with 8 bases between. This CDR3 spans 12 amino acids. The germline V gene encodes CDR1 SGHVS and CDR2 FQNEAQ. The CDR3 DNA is TGTGCCAGCAGCTTAGGTTGGGAGGGCTACACCTTC. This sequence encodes CASSLGWEGYTF.

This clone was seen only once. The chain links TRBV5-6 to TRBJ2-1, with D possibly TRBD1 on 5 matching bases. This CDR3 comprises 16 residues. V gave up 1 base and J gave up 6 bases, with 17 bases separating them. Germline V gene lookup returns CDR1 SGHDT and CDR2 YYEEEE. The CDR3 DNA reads TGTGCCAGCAGCTTGCGTAAGGGGATTGCGGTCAATGAGCAGTTCTTC. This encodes CASSLRKGIAVNEQFF.

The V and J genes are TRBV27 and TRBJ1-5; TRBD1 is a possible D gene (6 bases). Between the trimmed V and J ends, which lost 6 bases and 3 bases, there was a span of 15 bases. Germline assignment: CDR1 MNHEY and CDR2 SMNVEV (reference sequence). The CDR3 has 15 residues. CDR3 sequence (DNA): TGTGCCAGCAGGAAAACAGGGTACCTCAATCAGCCCCAGCATTTT. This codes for CASRKTGYLNQPQHF.